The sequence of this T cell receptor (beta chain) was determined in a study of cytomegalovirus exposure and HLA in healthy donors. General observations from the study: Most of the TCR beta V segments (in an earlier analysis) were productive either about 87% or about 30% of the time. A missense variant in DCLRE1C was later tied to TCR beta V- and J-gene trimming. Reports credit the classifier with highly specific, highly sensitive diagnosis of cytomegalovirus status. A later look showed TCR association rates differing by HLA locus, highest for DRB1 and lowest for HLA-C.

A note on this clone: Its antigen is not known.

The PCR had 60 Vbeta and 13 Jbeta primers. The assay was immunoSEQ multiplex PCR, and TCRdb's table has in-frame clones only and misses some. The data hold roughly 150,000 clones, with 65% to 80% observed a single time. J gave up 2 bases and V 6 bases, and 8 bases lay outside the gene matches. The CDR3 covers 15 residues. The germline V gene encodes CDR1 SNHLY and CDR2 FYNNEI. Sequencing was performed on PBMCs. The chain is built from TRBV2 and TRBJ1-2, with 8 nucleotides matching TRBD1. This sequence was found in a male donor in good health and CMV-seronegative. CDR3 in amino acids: CASSLHGQGNYGYTF. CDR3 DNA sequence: TGTGCCAGCAGCCTACACGGACAGGGAAACTATGGCTACACCTTC.